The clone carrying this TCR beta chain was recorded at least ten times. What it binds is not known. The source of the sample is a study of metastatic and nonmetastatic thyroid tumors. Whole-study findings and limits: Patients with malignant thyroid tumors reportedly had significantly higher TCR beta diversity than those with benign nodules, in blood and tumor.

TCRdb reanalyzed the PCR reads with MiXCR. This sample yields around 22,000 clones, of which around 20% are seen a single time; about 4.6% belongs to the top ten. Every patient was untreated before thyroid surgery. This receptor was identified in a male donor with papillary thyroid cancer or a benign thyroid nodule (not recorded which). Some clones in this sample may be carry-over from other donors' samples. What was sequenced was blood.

As DNA, the CDR3 is TGTGCCAGCAGTCCGCGCCGGCTTGATCGGCAATCATCGGGAATCAATGAGCAGTTCTTC. Its translation: CASSPRRLDRQSSGINEQFF. This chain uses TRBV6-6 with TRBJ2-1; a possible D gene is TRBD2 (5 bases). V lost 5 bases and J 6 bases, leaving 32 bases between the germline ends. Germline-derived CDR1 and CDR2 are MNHNY and SVGAGI (reference sequence). The CDR3 sequence is 20 residues long.